Sequencing of this T cell receptor (beta chain) was carried out in a study of metastatic and nonmetastatic thyroid tumors. Broader study findings: When malignant thyroid tumors were compared with benign nodules, TCR beta diversity was reportedly significantly higher in the malignant tumors. This held in both blood and tumor samples.

TCRdb re-analyzed the PCR reads through MiXCR. Among approximately 31,000 clones listed, roughly 29% were seen once. Points on this clone: Its antigen is as yet unknown.

Each patient went into thyroid surgery without having received any treatment. The sequence was collected from a female donor with papillary thyroid cancer or a benign thyroid nodule (not recorded which). Some clones in this sample may be carry-over from other donors' samples. The sequenced sample consisted of blood.

The CDR3 region has the DNA TGTGCCAGCAGCAAAACAGACCTCTACACCGGGGAGCTGTTTTTT. The encoded protein is CASSKTDLYTGELFF. This sequence joins TRBV11-2 and TRBJ2-2, with no clear D. CDR3 length: 15 amino acids. The V end was cut by 5 bases, the J end by 3 bases, with 13 bases between. Germline loops: CDR1 SGHAT, CDR2 FQNNGV.